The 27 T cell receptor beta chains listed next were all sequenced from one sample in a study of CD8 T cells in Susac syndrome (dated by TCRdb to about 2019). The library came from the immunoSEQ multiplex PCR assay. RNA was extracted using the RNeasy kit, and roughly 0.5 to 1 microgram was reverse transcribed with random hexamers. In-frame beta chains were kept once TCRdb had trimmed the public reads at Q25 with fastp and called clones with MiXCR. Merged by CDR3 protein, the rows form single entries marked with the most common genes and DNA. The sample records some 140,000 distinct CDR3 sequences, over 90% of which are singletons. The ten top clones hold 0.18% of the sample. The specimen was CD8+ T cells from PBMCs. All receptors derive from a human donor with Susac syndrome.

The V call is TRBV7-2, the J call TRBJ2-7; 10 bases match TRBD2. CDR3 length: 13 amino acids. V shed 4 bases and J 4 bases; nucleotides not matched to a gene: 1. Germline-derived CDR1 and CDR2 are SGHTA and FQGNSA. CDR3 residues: CASSWGLAYEQYF. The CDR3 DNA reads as TGTGCCAGCAGCTGGGGACTAGCGTACGAGCAGTACTTC.

Here the CDR3 DNA reads TGTGCCTGGAGTGTGGAAGGGGCCAACTATGGCTACACCTTC. Translation: CAWSVEGANYGYTF. The rearrangement uses TRBV30 and TRBJ1-2, with TRBD1 as a possible D gene (5 bases). With 0 bases removed from V and 2 bases from J, the gap between germline ends came to 10 bases. CDR3 length equals 14 residues. CDR1 is GTSNPN and CDR2 is SVGIG in the germline V gene (reference sequence).

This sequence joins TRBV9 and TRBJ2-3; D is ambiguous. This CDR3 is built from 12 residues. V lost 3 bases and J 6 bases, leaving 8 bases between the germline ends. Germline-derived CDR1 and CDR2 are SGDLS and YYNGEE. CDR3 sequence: CASSDPADTQYF. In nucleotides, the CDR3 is TGTGCCAGCAGCGACCCGGCGGATACGCAGTATTTT.

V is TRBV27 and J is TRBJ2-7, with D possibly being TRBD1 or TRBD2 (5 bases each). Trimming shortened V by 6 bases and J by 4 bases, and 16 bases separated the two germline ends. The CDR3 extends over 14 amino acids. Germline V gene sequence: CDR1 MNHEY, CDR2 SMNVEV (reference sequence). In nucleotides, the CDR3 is TGTGCCAGCAGCCCCGGGACCGCCGGTTACGAGCAGTACTTC. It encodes CASSPGTAGYEQYF.

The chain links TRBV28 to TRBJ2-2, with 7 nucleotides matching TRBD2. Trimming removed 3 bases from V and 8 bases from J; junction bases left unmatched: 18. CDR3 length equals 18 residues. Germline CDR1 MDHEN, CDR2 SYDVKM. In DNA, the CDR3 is TGTGCCAGCAGTTTCACCCTCTTCGGCAGCGGGGCTGGTGGGGAGCTGTTTTTT. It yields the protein CASSFTLFGSGAGGELFF.

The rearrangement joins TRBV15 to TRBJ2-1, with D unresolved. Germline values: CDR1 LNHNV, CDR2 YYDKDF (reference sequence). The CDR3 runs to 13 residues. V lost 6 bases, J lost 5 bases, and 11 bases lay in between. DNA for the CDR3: TGTGCCACCAGTGTCTGGTTTCACAATGAGCAGTTCTTC. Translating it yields CATSVWFHNEQFF.

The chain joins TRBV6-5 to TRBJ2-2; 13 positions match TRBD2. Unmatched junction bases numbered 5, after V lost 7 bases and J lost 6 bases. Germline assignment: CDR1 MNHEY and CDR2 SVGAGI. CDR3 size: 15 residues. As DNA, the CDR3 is TGTGCCAGCAAGATACTAGCGGGGGGGGCCGGGGAGCTGTTTTTT. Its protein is CASKILAGGAGELFF.

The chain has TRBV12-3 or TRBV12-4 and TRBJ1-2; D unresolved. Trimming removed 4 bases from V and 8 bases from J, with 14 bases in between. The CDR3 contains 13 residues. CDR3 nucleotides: TGTGCCAGCAGTTATCCCCGACCGAGGGGCTACACCTTC. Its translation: CASSYPRPRGYTF.

The CDR3 region has the DNA TGTGCCAGCAGCCTTTCCGCTCACGAGCAGTTCTTC. This sequence encodes CASSLSAHEQFF. The rearrangement links TRBV7-6 to TRBJ2-1; D not resolved. The CDR3 length is 12 residues. V dropped 5 bases and J dropped 10 bases, with 12 bases sitting between them. Per the germline V gene, CDR1 is SGHVS and CDR2 is FNYEAQ. The whole variable domain, remainder taken from reference TRBV7-6 and TRBJ2-1, is GAGVSQSPRYKVTKRGQDVALRCDPISGHVSLYWYRQALGQGPEFLTYFNYEAQQDKSGLPNDRFSAERPEGSISTLTIQRTEQRDSAMYRCASSLSAHEQFFGPGTRLTVL.

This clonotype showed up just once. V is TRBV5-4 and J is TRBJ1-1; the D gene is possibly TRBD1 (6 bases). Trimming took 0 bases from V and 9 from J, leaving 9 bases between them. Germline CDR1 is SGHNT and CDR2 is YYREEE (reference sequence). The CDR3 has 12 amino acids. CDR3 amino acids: CASSLAGAQAFF. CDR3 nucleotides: TGTGCCAGCAGCTTGGCAGGGGCACAAGCTTTCTTT. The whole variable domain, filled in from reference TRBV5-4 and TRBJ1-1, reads ETGVTQSPTHLIKTRGQQVTLRCSSQSGHNTVSWYQQALGQGPQFIFQYYREEENGRGNFPPRFSGLQFPNYSSELNVNALELDDSALYLCASSLAGAQAFFGQGTRLTVV.

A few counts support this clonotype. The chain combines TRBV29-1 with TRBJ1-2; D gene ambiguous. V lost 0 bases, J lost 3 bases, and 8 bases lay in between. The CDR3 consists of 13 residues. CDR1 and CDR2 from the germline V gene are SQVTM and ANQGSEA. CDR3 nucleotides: TGCAGCGTTGAAGATGGGCAAGACTATGGCTACACCTTC. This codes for CSVEDGQDYGYTF.

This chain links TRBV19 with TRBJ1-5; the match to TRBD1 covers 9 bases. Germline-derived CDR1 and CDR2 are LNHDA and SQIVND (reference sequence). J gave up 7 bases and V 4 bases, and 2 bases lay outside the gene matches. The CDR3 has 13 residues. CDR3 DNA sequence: TGTGCCAGTAGTAACAGGGGGCAGCAGCCCCAGCATTTT. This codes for CASSNRGQQPQHF.

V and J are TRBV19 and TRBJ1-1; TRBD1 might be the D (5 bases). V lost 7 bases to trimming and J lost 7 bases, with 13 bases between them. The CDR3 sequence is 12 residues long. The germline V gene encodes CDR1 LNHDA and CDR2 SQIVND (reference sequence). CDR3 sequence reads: CASKLGGNEAFF. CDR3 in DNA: TGTGCCAGTAAACTTGGGGGGAATGAAGCTTTCTTT.

This CDR3 reads CASSPLLGTPIESYNEQFF. For the CDR3, the DNA is TGTGCCAGCAGCCCACTTCTGGGGACGCCCATTGAATCCTACAATGAGCAGTTCTTC. The chain couples TRBV7-8 to TRBJ2-1; D may match TRBD1 or TRBD2 (5 bases each). The V end was cut by 5 bases, the J end by 1 base, with 24 bases between. CDR1 is SGHVS and CDR2 is FQNEAQ in the germline V gene. This CDR3 comprises 19 residues. The variable domain in full, completed from reference TRBV7-8 and TRBJ2-1, reads GAGVSQSPRYKVAKRGQDVALRCDPISGHVSLFWYQQALGQGPEFLTYFQNEAQLDKSGLPSDRFFAERPEGSVSTLKIQRTQQEDSAVYLCASSPLLGTPIESYNEQFFGPGTRLTVL.

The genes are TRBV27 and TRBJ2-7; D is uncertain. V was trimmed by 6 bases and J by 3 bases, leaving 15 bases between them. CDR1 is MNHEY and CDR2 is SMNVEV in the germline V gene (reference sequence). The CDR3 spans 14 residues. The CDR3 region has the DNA TGTGCCAGCAGCCCTAATGGAGTACTCTACGAGCAGTACTTC. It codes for CASSPNGVLYEQYF.

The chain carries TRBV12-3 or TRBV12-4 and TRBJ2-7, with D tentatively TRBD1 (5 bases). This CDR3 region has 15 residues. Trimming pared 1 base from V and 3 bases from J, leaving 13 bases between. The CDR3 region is CASSLVRGPDYEQYF. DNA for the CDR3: TGTGCCAGCAGTTTAGTTAGGGGTCCTGACTACGAGCAGTACTTC.

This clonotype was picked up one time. The CDR3 DNA sequence: TGTGCCAGCAGTTATGTTCTGCGGGAGAGGTCAGATACGCAGTATTTT. It translates to CASSYVLRERSDTQYF. The rearrangement links TRBV6-6 to TRBJ2-3, with 7 bases aligning to TRBD2. Germline V gene data show CDR1 as MNHNY and CDR2 as SVGAGI (reference sequence). The trim removed 3 bases at V and 4 bases at J, leaving 10 bases unmatched. The CDR3 runs 16 residues.

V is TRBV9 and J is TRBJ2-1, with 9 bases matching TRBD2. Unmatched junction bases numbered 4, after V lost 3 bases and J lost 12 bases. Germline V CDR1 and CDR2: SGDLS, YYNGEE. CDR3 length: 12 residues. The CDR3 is CASSGNSGRQFF. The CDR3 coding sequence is TGTGCCAGCAGCGGAAATAGCGGGAGGCAGTTCTTC.

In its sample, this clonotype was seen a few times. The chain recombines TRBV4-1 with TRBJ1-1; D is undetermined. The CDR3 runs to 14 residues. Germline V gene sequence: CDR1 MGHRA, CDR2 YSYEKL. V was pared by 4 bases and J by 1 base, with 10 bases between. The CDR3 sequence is CASSLLAGNTEAFF. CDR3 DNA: TGCGCCAGCAGCCTCCTGGCGGGGAACACTGAAGCTTTCTTT.

This CDR3 reads CSGLTSGDPQGQFF. CDR3 coding DNA: TGCAGTGGCCTGACTAGCGGGGACCCTCAGGGGCAGTTCTTC. V and J are TRBV20-1 and TRBJ2-1, with 11 bases lining up with TRBD2. The V segment lost 7 bases and the J segment 12 bases; nucleotides outside the gene matches: 14. Germline V gene data show CDR1 as DFQATT and CDR2 as SNEGSKA (reference sequence). This CDR3 has 14 residues.

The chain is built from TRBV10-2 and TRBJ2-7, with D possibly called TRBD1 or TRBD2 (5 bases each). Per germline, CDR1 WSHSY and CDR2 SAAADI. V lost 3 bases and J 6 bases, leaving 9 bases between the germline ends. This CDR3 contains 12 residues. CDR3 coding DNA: TGCGCCAGCAGTGAAGGGACCACCGAGCAGTACTTC. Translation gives CASSEGTTEQYF.

The CDR3 region is CASPSGVGTHPEDEQYF. The DNA of the CDR3 is TGTGCCAGCCCTTCTGGGGTCGGTACACATCCGGAAGACGAGCAGTACTTC. V usage is TRBV6-1 and J usage is TRBJ2-7; D not resolved. The CDR3 sequence is 17 residues long. The germline V and J ends were trimmed by 8 bases and 5 bases, with 28 bases remaining between them. CDR1 and CDR2 (germline): MNHNS, SASEGT.

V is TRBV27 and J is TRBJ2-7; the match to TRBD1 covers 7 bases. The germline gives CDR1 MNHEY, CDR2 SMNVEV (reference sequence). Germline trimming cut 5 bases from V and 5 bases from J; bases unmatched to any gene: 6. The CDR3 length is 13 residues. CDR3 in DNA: TGTGCCAGCAGTCCGGGGACAGTTGACGAGCAGTACTTC. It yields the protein CASSPGTVDEQYF.

The CDR3 loop is CASSFHGTDCYLRLHRGNEQFF. For the CDR3, the DNA is TGTGCCAGCAGCTTCCACGGGACAGACTGTTACTTAAGACTTCACAGGGGGAATGAGCAGTTCTTC. V is TRBV11-2 and J is TRBJ2-1; 8 bases match TRBD1. Trimming took 3 bases from V and 7 from J; bases not matched to a gene: 29. The CDR3 extends over 22 amino acids. From germline, CDR1 is SGHAT and CDR2 FQNNGV.

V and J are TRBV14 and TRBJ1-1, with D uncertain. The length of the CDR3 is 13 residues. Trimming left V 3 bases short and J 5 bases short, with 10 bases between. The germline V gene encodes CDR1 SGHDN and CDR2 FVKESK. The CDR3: CASSHEVYTEAFF. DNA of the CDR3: TGTGCCAGCAGCCACGAGGTATATACTGAAGCTTTCTTT.

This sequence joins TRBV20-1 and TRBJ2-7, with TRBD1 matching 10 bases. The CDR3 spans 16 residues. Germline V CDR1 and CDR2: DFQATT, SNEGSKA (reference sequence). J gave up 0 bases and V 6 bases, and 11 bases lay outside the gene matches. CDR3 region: CSAYGQGGMSSYEQYF. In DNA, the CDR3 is TGCAGTGCCTACGGACAGGGGGGGATGTCCTCCTACGAGCAGTACTTC.

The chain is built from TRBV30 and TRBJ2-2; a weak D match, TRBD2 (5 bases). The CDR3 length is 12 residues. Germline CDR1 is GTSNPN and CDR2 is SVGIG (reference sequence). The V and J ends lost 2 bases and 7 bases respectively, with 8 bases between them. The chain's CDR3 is CAWSPGGGELFF. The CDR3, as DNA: TGTGCCTGGAGTCCTGGAGGCGGGGAGCTGTTTTTT. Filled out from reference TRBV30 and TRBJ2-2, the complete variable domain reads SQTIHQWPATLVQPVGSPLSLECTVEGTSNPNLYWYRQAAGRGLQLLFYSVGIGQISSEVPQNLSASRPQDRQFILSSKKLLLSDSGFYLCAWSPGGGELFFGEGSRLTVL.